These T cell receptor beta chains were read from a single sample in a study of T cells in Graves' hyperthyroidism and ophthalmopathy. TCRdb reprocessed the multiplex PCR reads with MiXCR, giving one entry per CDR3 protein. The table records around 600,000 distinct CDR3 sequences, 15% to 18% of them present only once. The sequenced sample consisted of blood. The receptors come from a woman in her 30s with Graves' hyperthyroidism. Each CDR3 is given with its conserved first and last residue. D genes are given only for firm matches. Clone size is stated in some rows and not others, as once, few, many or a class when expanded.

CDR3 protein: CASSADRANTEAFF; CDR3 DNA: TGTGCCAGCAGCGCGGACAGGGCGAACACTGAAGCTTTCTTT; clone size: many; D gene: TRBD1; V gene: TRBV11-2; J gene: TRBJ1-1
CDR3 protein: CASSPQGFYGLITF; CDR3 DNA: TGTGCCAGCAGCCCACAGGGATTCTACGGTCTGATCACCTTC; clone size: many; D gene: .; V gene: TRBV12-3/TRBV12-4; J gene: TRBJ1-2
CDR3 protein: CASSSVAGGITDTQYF; CDR3 DNA: TGTGCCAGCAGTTCTGTAGCGGGAGGGATCACAGATACGCAGTATTTT; clone size: many; D gene: TRBD2; V gene: TRBV28; J gene: TRBJ2-3
CDR3 protein: CAISDGGVTYEQYF; CDR3 DNA: TGTGCCATCAGTGATGGTGGAGTAACCTACGAGCAGTACTTC; clone size: many; D gene: .; V gene: TRBV10-3; J gene: TRBJ2-7
CDR3 protein: CASSQAKKYNEQFF; CDR3 DNA: TGCGCCAGCAGCCAAGCCAAGAAATACAATGAGCAGTTCTTC; clone size: .; D gene: .; V gene: TRBV4-3; J gene: TRBJ2-1
CDR3 protein: CASSSDRGLRGYTF; CDR3 DNA: TGCGCCAGCAGCTCGGACAGGGGGCTACGAGGCTACACCTTC; clone size: many; D gene: TRBD1; V gene: TRBV5-1; J gene: TRBJ1-2
CDR3 protein: CASSLSGRPTYEQYF; CDR3 DNA: TGTGCCAGCAGTCTTAGCGGGAGGCCCACCTACGAGCAGTACTTC; clone size: many; D gene: TRBD2; V gene: TRBV12-3/TRBV12-4; J gene: TRBJ2-7
CDR3 protein: CASSGPVRSYEQYF; CDR3 DNA: TGTGCCAGCAGTGGGCCAGTGCGCTCCTACGAGCAGTACTTC; clone size: many; D gene: .; V gene: TRBV28; J gene: TRBJ2-7
CDR3 protein: CASSQWAGDYNEQFF; CDR3 DNA: TGTGCCAGCAGTCAGTGGGCGGGAGACTACAATGAGCAGTTCTTC; clone size: many; D gene: TRBD2; V gene: TRBV7-3; J gene: TRBJ2-1
CDR3 protein: CASSAQGQGNTEAFF; CDR3 DNA: TGTGCCAGCAGCGCCCAGGGACAGGGGAACACTGAAGCTTTCTTT; clone size: few; D gene: TRBD1; V gene: TRBV13; J gene: TRBJ1-1
CDR3 protein: CSAREKYSNQPQHF; CDR3 DNA: TGCAGTGCTAGAGAGAAATATAGCAATCAGCCCCAGCATTTT; clone size: .; D gene: .; V gene: TRBV20-1; J gene: TRBJ1-5
CDR3 protein: CAIRRDGNSPLHF; CDR3 DNA: TGTGCCATCAGACGGGACGGGAATTCACCCCTCCACTTT; clone size: .; D gene: .; V gene: TRBV10-3; J gene: TRBJ1-6
CDR3 protein: CASSQRTEQPQHF; CDR3 DNA: TGTGCCAGCAGCCAAAGGACGGAGCAGCCCCAGCATTTT; clone size: many; D gene: .; V gene: TRBV7-2; J gene: TRBJ1-5
CDR3 protein: CASSEPVFGLAGWTGFF; CDR3 DNA: TGTGCCAGCAGTGAGCCGGTATTTGGACTAGCGGGGTGGACCGGGTTCTTC; clone size: .; D gene: TRBD2; V gene: TRBV6-1; J gene: TRBJ2-1
CDR3 protein: CSAREENLRLAGTYEQYF; CDR3 DNA: TGCAGTGCTAGAGAGGAAAACCTTCGACTAGCGGGCACCTACGAGCAGTACTTC; clone size: many; D gene: TRBD2; V gene: TRBV20-1; J gene: TRBJ2-7
CDR3 protein: CASSPGTNEQFF; CDR3 DNA: TGTGCCAGCAGCCCTGGGACCAATGAGCAGTTCTTC; clone size: many; D gene: .; V gene: TRBV11-2; J gene: TRBJ2-1
CDR3 protein: CATLIRTVNGDEQFF; CDR3 DNA: TGTGCCACCCTTATTAGGACTGTAAACGGCGATGAGCAGTTCTTC; clone size: .; D gene: .; V gene: TRBV2; J gene: TRBJ2-1
CDR3 protein: CASSTQRASYEQYF; CDR3 DNA: TGTGCCAGCAGTACCCAGCGGGCCTCCTACGAGCAGTACTTC; clone size: many; D gene: .; V gene: TRBV6-2/TRBV6-3; J gene: TRBJ2-7
CDR3 protein: CASSEHSGQGTNQPQHF; CDR3 DNA: TGTGCCAGCAGTGAACATTCGGGACAGGGGACTAATCAGCCCCAGCATTTT; clone size: many; D gene: TRBD1; V gene: TRBV6-1; J gene: TRBJ1-5
CDR3 protein: CASSLQGTTNEKLFF; CDR3 DNA: TGTGCCAGCAGCCTACAGGGAACAACTAATGAAAAACTGTTTTTT; clone size: many; D gene: .; V gene: TRBV7-8; J gene: TRBJ1-4
CDR3 protein: CASLGTLNTEAFF; CDR3 DNA: TGTGCCAGCCTCGGGACGCTGAACACTGAAGCTTTCTTT; clone size: .; D gene: .; V gene: TRBV19; J gene: TRBJ1-1
CDR3 protein: CASREAGGPYEQYF; CDR3 DNA: TGTGCCAGCAGGGAAGCGGGAGGCCCCTACGAGCAGTACTTC; clone size: .; D gene: TRBD2; V gene: TRBV28; J gene: TRBJ2-7
CDR3 protein: CSAKRGGFNQPQHF; CDR3 DNA: TGCAGTGCTAAACGGGGAGGATTTAATCAGCCCCAGCATTTT; clone size: many; D gene: .; V gene: TRBV20-1; J gene: TRBJ1-5
CDR3 protein: CASSIRPSGIYEQYF; CDR3 DNA: TGTGCCAGTAGTATAAGACCTAGCGGGATCTACGAGCAGTACTTC; clone size: .; D gene: TRBD2; V gene: TRBV19; J gene: TRBJ2-7
CDR3 protein: CASSQDWGGYTF; CDR3 DNA: TGCGCCAGCAGCCAAGATTGGGGCGGCTACACCTTC; clone size: .; D gene: .; V gene: TRBV4-3; J gene: TRBJ1-2
CDR3 protein: CASSLWGTSGSADTQYF; CDR3 DNA: TGTGCCAGCAGCTTGTGGGGGACTAGCGGGAGTGCAGATACGCAGTATTTT; clone size: many; D gene: TRBD2; V gene: TRBV5-5; J gene: TRBJ2-3
CDR3 protein: CSASWGSSYEQYF; CDR3 DNA: TGCAGTGCTAGTTGGGGCAGCTCCTACGAGCAGTACTTC; clone size: many; D gene: .; V gene: TRBV20-1; J gene: TRBJ2-7
CDR3 protein: CASSLGSSGNEQYF; CDR3 DNA: TGTGCCAGCAGCTTGGGTAGTAGCGGGAACGAGCAGTACTTC; clone size: .; D gene: TRBD2; V gene: TRBV5-6; J gene: TRBJ2-7
CDR3 protein: CASSLVQGSEKLFF; CDR3 DNA: TGTGCCAGCAGCTTAGTCCAGGGTAGTGAAAAACTGTTTTTT; clone size: few; D gene: .; V gene: TRBV7-9; J gene: TRBJ1-4
CDR3 protein: CASKRDRRSETQYF; CDR3 DNA: TGTGCCAGCAAAAGGGACAGGAGGTCAGAGACCCAGTACTTC; clone size: few; D gene: TRBD1; V gene: TRBV12-3/TRBV12-4; J gene: TRBJ2-5
CDR3 protein: CASSPLGVGNEQYF; CDR3 DNA: TGTGCCAGCAGCCCACTAGGAGTCGGCAACGAGCAGTACTTC; clone size: .; D gene: .; V gene: TRBV6-2/TRBV6-3; J gene: TRBJ2-7
CDR3 protein: CASSLSGLGTGGPGELFF; CDR3 DNA: TGTGCCAGCAGCTTAAGTGGTCTGGGGACAGGGGGCCCCGGGGAGCTGTTTTTT; clone size: .; D gene: TRBD1; V gene: TRBV7-3; J gene: TRBJ2-2
CDR3 protein: CASSLDRKSSYNEQFF; CDR3 DNA: TGTGCCAGCAGCTTAGATCGGAAGAGCTCCTACAATGAGCAGTTCTTC; clone size: many; D gene: .; V gene: TRBV7-2; J gene: TRBJ2-1
CDR3 protein: CAWSGPGGDTQYF; CDR3 DNA: TGTGCCTGGAGTGGGCCCGGGGGAGATACGCAGTATTTT; clone size: few; D gene: .; V gene: TRBV30; J gene: TRBJ2-3
CDR3 protein: CASSLGQGHNEQFF; CDR3 DNA: TGTGCCAGCAGCTTAGGACAGGGACACAATGAGCAGTTCTTC; clone size: many; D gene: TRBD1; V gene: TRBV11-2; J gene: TRBJ2-1
CDR3 protein: CASTAAGRNTGELFF; CDR3 DNA: TGTGCCAGCACCGCCGCGGGAAGGAACACCGGGGAGCTGTTTTTT; clone size: many; D gene: .; V gene: TRBV12-3/TRBV12-4; J gene: TRBJ2-2
CDR3 protein: CSARGRTSGRWYEQYF; CDR3 DNA: TGCAGTGCTAGAGGGAGGACTAGCGGGAGGTGGTACGAGCAGTACTTC; clone size: .; D gene: TRBD2; V gene: TRBV20-1; J gene: TRBJ2-7
CDR3 protein: CASSRALDFSYEQYF; CDR3 DNA: TGTGCCAGCAGCCGCGCGTTGGACTTCTCCTACGAGCAGTACTTC; clone size: many; D gene: .; V gene: TRBV11-2; J gene: TRBJ2-7
CDR3 protein: CASSPGEANYGYTF; CDR3 DNA: TGTGCCAGCAGCCCCGGAGAGGCTAACTATGGCTACACCTTC; clone size: many; D gene: .; V gene: TRBV3-1; J gene: TRBJ1-2
CDR3 protein: CASSGLAGSHEQYF; CDR3 DNA: TGTGCCAGCTCCGGACTAGCGGGAAGCCACGAGCAGTACTTC; clone size: many; D gene: TRBD2; V gene: TRBV11-2; J gene: TRBJ2-7
CDR3 protein: CASSLSGHPNNEQFF; CDR3 DNA: TGTGCCAGCAGTTTAAGCGGGCATCCAAACAATGAGCAGTTCTTC; clone size: .; D gene: .; V gene: TRBV27; J gene: TRBJ2-1
CDR3 protein: CASSHELAGEEETQYF; CDR3 DNA: TGCGCCAGCAGCCACGAACTAGCGGGAGAAGAAGAGACCCAGTACTTC; clone size: .; D gene: TRBD2; V gene: TRBV4-1; J gene: TRBJ2-5
CDR3 protein: CASSLGFVAQAIDTQYF; CDR3 DNA: TGCGCCAGCAGCTTAGGGTTCGTGGCACAAGCGATCGATACGCAGTATTTT; clone size: many; D gene: .; V gene: TRBV5-1; J gene: TRBJ2-3
CDR3 protein: CASSLSRSGSPLETQYF; CDR3 DNA: TGTGCCAGCAGCTTATCAAGGAGCGGGAGCCCCCTGGAGACCCAGTACTTC; clone size: many; D gene: TRBD2; V gene: TRBV7-9; J gene: TRBJ2-5
CDR3 protein: CSANPGGATYEQYF; CDR3 DNA: TGCAGTGCAAATCCGGGGGGAGCCACCTACGAGCAGTACTTC; clone size: many; D gene: TRBD2; V gene: TRBV20-1; J gene: TRBJ2-7
CDR3 protein: CASSFGLAGAGSPSPDTQYF; CDR3 DNA: TGTGCCAGCAGTTTTGGACTAGCGGGAGCAGGCTCCCCATCCCCAGATACGCAGTATTTT; clone size: few; D gene: TRBD2; V gene: TRBV27; J gene: TRBJ2-3
CDR3 protein: CASSFYVRGLAGGSTDTQYF; CDR3 DNA: TGTGCCAGCAGTTTCTATGTGCGGGGACTAGCGGGAGGGAGCACAGATACGCAGTATTTT; clone size: many; D gene: TRBD2; V gene: TRBV28; J gene: TRBJ2-3
CDR3 protein: CASRRTGGFGELVF; CDR3 DNA: TGTGCCAGCAGAAGGACAGGGGGCTTCGGGGAGCTGGTTTTT; clone size: few; D gene: TRBD1; V gene: TRBV5-5; J gene: TRBJ2-2
CDR3 protein: CSVGSGVNTEAFF; CDR3 DNA: TGCAGCGTTGGGTCAGGGGTAAACACTGAAGCTTTCTTT; clone size: .; D gene: .; V gene: TRBV29-1; J gene: TRBJ1-1
CDR3 protein: CSAGVSGGYNEQFF; CDR3 DNA: TGCAGTGCTGGCGTTAGCGGGGGTTACAATGAGCAGTTCTTC; clone size: many; D gene: TRBD2; V gene: TRBV20-1; J gene: TRBJ2-1
CDR3 protein: CASSSPGQGYSPLHF; CDR3 DNA: TGTGCCAGCAGTTCCCCGGGACAGGGATATTCACCCCTCCACTTT; clone size: many; D gene: TRBD1; V gene: TRBV27; J gene: TRBJ1-6